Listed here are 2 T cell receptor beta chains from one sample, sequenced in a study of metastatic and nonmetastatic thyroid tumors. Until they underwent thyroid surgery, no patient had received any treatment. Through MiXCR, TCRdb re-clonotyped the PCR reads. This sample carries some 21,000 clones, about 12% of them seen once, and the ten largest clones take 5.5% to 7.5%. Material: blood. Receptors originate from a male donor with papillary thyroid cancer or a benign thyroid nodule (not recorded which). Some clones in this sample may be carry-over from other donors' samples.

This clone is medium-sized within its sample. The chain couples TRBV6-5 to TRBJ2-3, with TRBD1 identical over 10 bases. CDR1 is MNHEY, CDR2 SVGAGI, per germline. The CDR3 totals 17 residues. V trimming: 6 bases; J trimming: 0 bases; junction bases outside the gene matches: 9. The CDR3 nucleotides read TGTGCCAGCAGCAGACAGGGGGCAGTGATTAGCACAGATACGCAGTATTTT. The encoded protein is CASSRQGAVISTDTQYF.

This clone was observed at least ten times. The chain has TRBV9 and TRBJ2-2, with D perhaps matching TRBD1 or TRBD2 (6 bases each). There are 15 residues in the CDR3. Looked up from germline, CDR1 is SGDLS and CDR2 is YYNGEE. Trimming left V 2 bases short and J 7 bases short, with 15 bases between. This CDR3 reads CASSVSGGAGGELFF. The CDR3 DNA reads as TGTGCCAGCAGCGTCTCCGGGGGCGCCGGCGGGGAGCTGTTTTTT.